The TCR beta chain under discussion was sequenced for a study of blood T cell repertoires in COVID-19. Study processing details: Estimation of nucleated cell counts was performed using reference gene primer amplification. Assay used: immunoSEQ multiplex PCR; TCRdb lists only in-frame clones, some missing. V and J calls and clone size are as listed in that table; D and trimming were resolved from the DNA. The data contain 200,000 to 250,000 clones, roughly 84% of them seen just once; the ten biggest clones take up 6.8%. CDR3 length: 13 residues. Germline V lookup: CDR1 MNHEY, CDR2 SVGAGI. V lost 7 bases and J lost 0, with 9 bases in between.

The sequence was collected from a woman aged 40 to 49 who had recovered from COVID-19. J is TRBJ2-5 and V is TRBV6-5; D gene uncertain. Input material: PBMCs or T cells enriched from blood (not recorded which). This CDR3 is CASTTEYQETQYF. The CDR3 DNA is TGTGCCAGCACTACCGAGTACCAAGAGACCCAGTACTTC.